The 10 T cell receptor beta chains reported below all come from one sample, sequenced in a study of cytomegalovirus exposure and HLA in healthy donors (dated by TCRdb to about 2017). The library was generated by the immunoSEQ multiplex PCR assay. For the multiplex PCR, a mixture combining 60 forward primers for TCR Vbeta segments and 13 reverse primers for TCR Jbeta segments was used. TCRdb retrieved this table from immuneACCESS and kept in-frame rearrangements only. Not all clones are present; in checked studies, unresolved V genes account for under half, and no reason is known for the remainder. The sample yields 160,000 or so clones; 60% to 85% were counted once. Clones ranked in the top ten supply around 6% of the sample. Sequencing input: PBMCs. All receptors derive from a man aged 35 to 55 in good health and CMV-seronegative.

This chain joins TRBV6-5 and TRBJ1-2; D uncertain. The CDR3 extends over 12 amino acids. Germline V gene sequence: CDR1 MNHEY, CDR2 SVGAGI. The V gene lost 7 bases and the J gene lost 2 bases, with 8 bases spanning the gap. The CDR3 DNA is TGTGCCAGCACCAGGCCAAACTATGGCTACACCTTC. Translation: CASTRPNYGYTF.

The chain recombines TRBV10-3 with TRBJ2-2, with 9 nucleotides matching TRBD2. Trimming cost V 0 bases and J 8 bases; bases outside gene matches: 7. CDR3 length equals 16 residues. Germline V gene data show CDR1 as ENHRY and CDR2 as SYGVKD. The CDR3 is CAISESQSGRSGELFF. The DNA for the CDR3 is TGTGCCATCAGTGAGTCGCAGAGCGGGAGGTCGGGGGAGCTGTTTTTT.

This chain joins TRBV7-9 and TRBJ1-2; D is possibly TRBD1 (5 bases). Germline V lookup: CDR1 SEHNR, CDR2 FQNEAQ (reference sequence). The CDR3 spans 13 residues. V lost 4 bases and J 5 bases, leaving 11 bases between the germline ends. This CDR3 reads CASSSQDFYGYTF. As DNA, the CDR3 is TGTGCCAGCAGCTCACAGGATTTTTATGGCTACACCTTC.

The rearrangement uses TRBV5-8 and TRBJ2-3; D is uncertain. This CDR3 has 15 amino acids. In germline, CDR1 is SGHTS, CDR2 YDEGEE. Trimming stripped 0 bases from V and 2 bases from J, with 10 bases between. The CDR3 protein is CASSLDSLITDTQYF. DNA of the CDR3: TGTGCCAGCAGCTTGGACAGCCTTATCACAGATACGCAGTATTTT. The full variable domain, completed using reference TRBV5-8 and TRBJ2-3, is EAGVTQSPTHLIKTRGQQATLRCSPISGHTSVYWYQQALGLGLQFLLWYDEGEERNRGNFPPRFSGRQFPNYSSELNVNALELEDSALYLCASSLDSLITDTQYFGPGTRLTVL.

This rearrangement joins TRBV7-3 to TRBJ2-2; TRBD2 agrees at 8 bases. This CDR3 contains 18 residues. V lost 5 bases and J lost 0; bases outside the gene matches: 11. Germline V gene lookup returns CDR1 SGHTA and CDR2 FQGTGA. CDR3 loop: CASSRIGLSGTNTGELFF. In DNA form, the CDR3 reads TGTGCCAGCAGCCGAATAGGACTTAGCGGGACGAACACCGGGGAGCTGTTTTTT.

This clone has only a few counts. The V call is TRBV11-2, the J call TRBJ1-5; D is ambiguous. Germline lookup yields CDR1 SGHAT and CDR2 FQNNGV. Trimming cost V 6 bases and J 4 bases, with 13 bases left between them. This CDR3 is 14 amino acids long. The DNA for the CDR3 is TGTGCCAGCAGGGGAGTTGGTCGGAATCAGCCCCAGCATTTT. This encodes CASRGVGRNQPQHF.

This clone has a handful of counts. The chain is built from TRBV10-2 and TRBJ1-2, with D possibly matching TRBD1 (5 bases). Germline-derived CDR1 and CDR2 are WSHSY and SAAADI. The CDR3 consists of 13 residues. Trimming took 7 bases from V and 3 from J, leaving 12 bases between them. CDR3 protein: CASTSQADYGYTF. CDR3 nucleotide sequence: TGCGCCAGCACGTCACAGGCCGACTATGGCTACACCTTC.

The V call is TRBV6-1, the J call TRBJ2-7; D is possibly TRBD1 (6 bases). Germline lookup yields CDR1 MNHNS and CDR2 SASEGT. Trimming shortened V by 4 bases and J by 7 bases, and 14 bases separated the two germline ends. The CDR3 is 13 amino acids. The CDR3 nucleotides are TGTGCCAGCAGTGTTACAGGGACGGGGGAGCAGTACTTC. This gives the protein CASSVTGTGEQYF.

The chain combines TRBV5-1 with TRBJ2-7, with 9 bases that match TRBD1. The CDR3 covers 14 residues. J was trimmed by 5 bases and V by 4 bases; bases with no gene match: 7. In germline, CDR1 is SGHRS, CDR2 YFSETQ. CDR3 sequence: CASSLGTGSHEQYF. The CDR3 nucleotides are TGCGCCAGCAGCCTCGGGACAGGGAGCCACGAGCAGTACTTC.

In this sample, this clone turned up once. This chain connects TRBV21-1 to TRBJ2-1; no check of the table's D call, TRBD1, against the DNA was made. TRBV21-1 is classified as a pseudogene. This CDR3 has 15 amino acids. The CDR3 loop reads CASSKERDRDNEQFF. The CDR3 DNA reads TGTGCCAGCAGCAAAGAAAGGGACAGGGACAATGAGCAGTTCTTC.